The 11 T cell receptor beta chains given below trace back to one sample, sequenced in a study of T-cell reconstitution after alpha-beta-depleted transplantation in children. TCRbeta library preparation incorporated unique molecular identifiers. TCRdb called the PCR reads again in MiXCR, with one record for every CDR3 protein. The sample lists some 830,000 distinct CDR3 sequences, about 16% occurring once. Sequencing used PBMCs, mostly from graft donor cells, obtained 360 days after TCRalphabeta/CD19-depleted stem cell transplant. These receptors were collected from a male patient between 5 and 17 years old who had a stem cell transplant for acute lymphoblastic leukemia, so the T cells may come from the graft donor.

This clonotype has just a few counts. The chain uses TRBV7-9 and TRBJ2-3; 8 bases align to TRBD1. The CDR3 has 17 residues. Germline trimming cut 4 bases from V and 4 bases from J; bases unmatched to any gene: 13. CDR1 is SEHNR, CDR2 FQNEAQ, per germline (reference sequence). The CDR3 spells CASSWDVQGASADTQYF. Written as DNA, the CDR3 is TGTGCCAGCAGCTGGGACGTCCAGGGGGCAAGCGCAGATACGCAGTATTTT.

This clonotype occurred many times. V is TRBV25-1 and J is TRBJ1-2; D remains unclear. Trimming left V 5 bases short and J 4 bases short, with 11 bases between. The CDR3 totals 13 residues. CDR1 and CDR2 (germline): MGHDK, SYGVNS. CDR3 sequence (DNA): TGTGCCAGCAGTAACCTGGCCGTCTATGGCTACACCTTC. Its translation is CASSNLAVYGYTF.

The chain employs TRBV12-3 or TRBV12-4 and TRBJ1-5; D may be TRBD1 (5 bases). Trimming left V 0 bases short and J 7 bases short, with 13 bases between. The CDR3 extends over 15 amino acids. The CDR3 region is CASSLAGGGAQPQHF. The CDR3 nucleotides are TGTGCCAGCAGTTTAGCCGGGGGAGGGGCACAGCCCCAGCATTTT.

The sample holds a few counts of this clonotype. The J gene is TRBJ2-2, the V gene TRBV12-3 or TRBV12-4; tentatively, D is TRBD1 (6 bases). Trimming removed 4 bases from V and 2 bases from J, with 17 bases in between. This CDR3 is built from 17 residues. This chain's CDR3 is CASSYPGQNINTGELFF. In DNA, the CDR3 is TGTGCCAGCAGTTACCCGGGACAAAACATAAACACCGGGGAGCTGTTTTTT.

This clonotype was seen a few times. The chain carries TRBV6-5 and TRBJ2-7; TRBD2 aligns across 9 bases. V was clipped by 3 bases and J by 6 bases; unmatched bases: 6. CDR1 is MNHEY, CDR2 SVGAGI, per germline. CDR3 size: 14 residues. Here the CDR3 DNA reads TGTGCCAGCAGTTATCTAGCGGGGTTAACCGAGCAGTACTTC. Translation: CASSYLAGLTEQYF.

This clonotype was picked up one time. The V and J genes are TRBV20-1 and TRBJ2-3; TRBD2 is a possible D gene (6 bases). Germline V gives CDR1 DFQATT, CDR2 SNEGSKA (reference sequence). The CDR3 loop spans 15 amino acids. With 3 bases removed from V and 4 bases from J, the gap between germline ends came to 17 bases. The CDR3 here is CSASFAGSWSDTQYF. The CDR3 region has the DNA TGCAGTGCTAGCTTTGCGGGATCTTGGTCAGATACGCAGTATTTT.

The chain combines TRBV9 with TRBJ2-1; 7 bases map to TRBD1. Per the germline V gene, CDR1 is SGDLS and CDR2 is YYNGEE. The CDR3 has 16 residues. Trimming at V came to 4 bases and at J to 2 bases, leaving 9 bases not matched to a gene. CDR3 amino acids: CASSPKTGLAYNEQFF. CDR3 bases: TGTGCCAGCAGCCCCAAGACAGGGCTAGCCTACAATGAGCAGTTCTTC.

Note on this clonotype: The missing conserved phenylalanine or tryptophan at the end of this CDR3 makes a read error likely. The chain combines TRBV14 with TRBJ1-1, with D unclear. Germline values: CDR1 SGHDN, CDR2 FVKESK. The CDR3 covers 13 residues. Trimming left V 5 bases short and J 4 bases short, with 11 bases between. The CDR3 DNA sequence: TGTGCCAGCAGCTTCGACGGCGGCACTGAAGCTTTCTAT. This sequence encodes CASSFDGGTEAFY.

The chain couples TRBV5-1 to TRBJ2-7; 13 bases align to TRBD2. In germline, CDR1 is SGHRS, CDR2 YFSETQ. V lost 0 bases and J lost 7; bases outside the gene matches: 10. The CDR3 runs 17 residues. CDR3 region: CASSLATGLAGVSEQYF. CDR3 DNA sequence: TGCGCCAGCAGCTTGGCGACCGGACTAGCGGGAGTTAGTGAGCAGTACTTC.

This clonotype was counted only a few times. The gene calls are TRBV5-5 and TRBJ2-7; D ambiguous. Germline values: CDR1 SGHKS, CDR2 YYEKEE (reference sequence). V was trimmed by 0 bases and J by 3 bases, leaving 10 bases between them. This CDR3 has 14 amino acids. The CDR3 region is CASSLGSWDYEQYF. DNA of the CDR3: TGTGCCAGCAGCTTGGGGTCTTGGGACTACGAGCAGTACTTC.

The chain carries TRBV12-3 or TRBV12-4 and TRBJ1-3, with a weak D call TRBD1 (6 bases). Trimming removed 3 bases at V and 5 bases at J, with 11 bases between. The CDR3 is 14 amino acids. DNA for the CDR3: TGTGCCAGCAGTTTTGGACAGACCCGAAACACCATATATTTT. Its protein product is CASSFGQTRNTIYF.